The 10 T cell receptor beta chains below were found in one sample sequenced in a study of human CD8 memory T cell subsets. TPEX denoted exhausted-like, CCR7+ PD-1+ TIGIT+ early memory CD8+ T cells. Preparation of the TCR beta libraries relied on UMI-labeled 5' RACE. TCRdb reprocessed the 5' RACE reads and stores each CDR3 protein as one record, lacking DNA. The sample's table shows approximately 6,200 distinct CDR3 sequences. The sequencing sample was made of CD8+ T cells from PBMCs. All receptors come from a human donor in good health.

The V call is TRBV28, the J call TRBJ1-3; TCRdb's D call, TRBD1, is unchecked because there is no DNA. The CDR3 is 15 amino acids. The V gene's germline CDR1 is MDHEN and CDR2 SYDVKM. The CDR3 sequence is CASSLLDSRRNTIYF.

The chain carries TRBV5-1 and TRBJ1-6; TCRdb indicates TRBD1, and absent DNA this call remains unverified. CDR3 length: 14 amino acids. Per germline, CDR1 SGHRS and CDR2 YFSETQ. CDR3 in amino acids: CASSRTAYNSPLHF.

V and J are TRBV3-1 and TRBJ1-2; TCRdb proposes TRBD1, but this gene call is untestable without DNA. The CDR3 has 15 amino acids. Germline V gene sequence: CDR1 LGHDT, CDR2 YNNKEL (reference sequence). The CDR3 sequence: CASSQVFGQAGGYTF.

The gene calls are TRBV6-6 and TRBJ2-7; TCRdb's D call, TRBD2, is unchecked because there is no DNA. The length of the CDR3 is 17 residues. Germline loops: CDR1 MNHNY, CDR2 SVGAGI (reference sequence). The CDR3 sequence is CASSGSFLGLAGYEQYF.

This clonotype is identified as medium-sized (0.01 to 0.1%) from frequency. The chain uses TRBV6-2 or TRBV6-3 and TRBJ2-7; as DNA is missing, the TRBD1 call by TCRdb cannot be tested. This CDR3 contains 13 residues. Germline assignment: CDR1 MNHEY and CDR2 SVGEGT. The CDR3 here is CASSTGTGGEQYF.

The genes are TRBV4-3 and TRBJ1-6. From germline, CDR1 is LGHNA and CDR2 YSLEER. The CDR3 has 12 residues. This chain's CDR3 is CASSQNDGALHF.

The CDR3 region is CSARGGEMTEAFF. The V gene is TRBV20-1, the J gene TRBJ1-1. Germline V lookup: CDR1 DFQATT, CDR2 SNEGSKA (reference sequence). This CDR3 is built from 13 residues.

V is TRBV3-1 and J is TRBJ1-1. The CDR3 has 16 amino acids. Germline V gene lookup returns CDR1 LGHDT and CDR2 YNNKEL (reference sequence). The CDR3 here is CASSHTGLSGYTEAFF.

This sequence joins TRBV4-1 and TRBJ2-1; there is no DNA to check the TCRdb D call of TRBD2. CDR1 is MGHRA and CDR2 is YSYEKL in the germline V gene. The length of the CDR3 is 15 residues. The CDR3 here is CASSQEGRGGNEQFF.

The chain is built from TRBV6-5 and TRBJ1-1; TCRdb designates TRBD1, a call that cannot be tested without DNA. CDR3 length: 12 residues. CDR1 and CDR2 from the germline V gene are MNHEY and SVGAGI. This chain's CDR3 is CASGGGGTEAFF.